The clone carrying this T cell receptor (beta chain) occurred once. This CDR3 has 14 amino acids. V lost 5 bases to trimming and J lost 4 bases; unmatched junction nucleotides: 6. Germline CDR1 and CDR2: SGHRS and YFSETQ. The data were obtained in a study of blood T cell repertoires in COVID-19. Study context: Material from acute and convalescent COVID-19 was sourced from the United States, Italy and Spain. PBMCs, B-cell-depleted T cells, or T cells provided the cDNA or gDNA that made up the material.

TCRdb's table, derived via immunoSEQ multiplex PCR, lists solely in-frame clones and lacks some. The sample lists about 310,000 clones; around nine tenths were seen once. The receptor was derived from a man in his 70s with acute or convalescent COVID-19. V and J are TRBV5-1 and TRBJ1-1, with 9 nucleotides matching TRBD1. Material for sequencing was peripheral blood. This chain's CDR3 is CASSPDRGVTEAFF. The CDR3 DNA sequence: TGCGCCAGCAGTCCGGACAGGGGCGTCACTGAAGCTTTCTTT.